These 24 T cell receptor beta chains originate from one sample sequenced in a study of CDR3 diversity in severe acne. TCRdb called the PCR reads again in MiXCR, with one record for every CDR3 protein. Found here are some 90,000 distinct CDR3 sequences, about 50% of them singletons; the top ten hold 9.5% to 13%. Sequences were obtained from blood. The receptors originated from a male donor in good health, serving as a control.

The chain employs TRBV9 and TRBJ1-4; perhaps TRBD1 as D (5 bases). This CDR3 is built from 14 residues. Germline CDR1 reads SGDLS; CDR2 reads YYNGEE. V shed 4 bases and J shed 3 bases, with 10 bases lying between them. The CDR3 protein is CASSLTQANEKLFF. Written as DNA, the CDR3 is TGTGCCAGCAGCCTTACACAGGCTAATGAAAAACTGTTTTTT.

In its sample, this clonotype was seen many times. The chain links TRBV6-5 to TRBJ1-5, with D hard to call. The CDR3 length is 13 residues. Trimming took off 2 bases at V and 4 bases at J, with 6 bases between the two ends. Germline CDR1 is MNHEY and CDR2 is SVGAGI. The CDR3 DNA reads TGTGCCAGCAGTTACGATGGGAATCAGCCCCAGCATTTT. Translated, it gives CASSYDGNQPQHF.

The CDR3 DNA is TGCAGCGTTGAAAGCGGGGACAGGGTCGTTTTCTTT. Translation gives CSVESGDRVVFF. The chain uses TRBV29-1 and TRBJ1-1; 9 nucleotides line up with TRBD1. V shed 2 bases, J shed 13 bases, and the junction held 8 bases outside the gene matches. This CDR3 is built from 12 residues. The germline V gene encodes CDR1 SQVTM and CDR2 ANQGSEA.

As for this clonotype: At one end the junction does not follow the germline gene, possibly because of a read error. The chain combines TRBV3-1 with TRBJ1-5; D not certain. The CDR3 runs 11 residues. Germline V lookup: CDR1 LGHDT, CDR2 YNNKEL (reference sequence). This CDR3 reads CASSANQPQHF. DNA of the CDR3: TGTGCTAGCAGCGCGAATCAGCCCCAGCATTTT.

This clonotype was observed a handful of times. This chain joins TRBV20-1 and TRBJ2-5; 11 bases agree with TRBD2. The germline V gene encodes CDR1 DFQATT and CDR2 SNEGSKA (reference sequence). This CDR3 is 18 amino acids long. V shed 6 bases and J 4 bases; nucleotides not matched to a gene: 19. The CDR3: CSAKDPVTSGSSGETQYF. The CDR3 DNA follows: TGCAGTGCCAAGGATCCTGTCACTAGCGGGAGCTCGGGAGAGACCCAGTACTTC.

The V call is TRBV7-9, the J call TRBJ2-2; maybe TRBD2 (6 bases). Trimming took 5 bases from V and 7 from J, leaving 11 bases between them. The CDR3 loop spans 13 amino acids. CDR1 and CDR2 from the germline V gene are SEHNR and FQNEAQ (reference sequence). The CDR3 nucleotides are TGTGCCAGCAGCCTCAAGACTAGCGGGGAGCTGTTTTTT. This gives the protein CASSLKTSGELFF.

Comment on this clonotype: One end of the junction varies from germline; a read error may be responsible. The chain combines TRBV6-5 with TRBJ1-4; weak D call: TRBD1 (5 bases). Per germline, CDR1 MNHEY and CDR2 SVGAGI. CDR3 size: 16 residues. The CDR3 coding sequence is TGTGCCAGCAGTTACTCGTGGGCAGGGACTAGTGAAAAACTGTTTTTT. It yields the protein CASSYSWAGTSEKLFF.

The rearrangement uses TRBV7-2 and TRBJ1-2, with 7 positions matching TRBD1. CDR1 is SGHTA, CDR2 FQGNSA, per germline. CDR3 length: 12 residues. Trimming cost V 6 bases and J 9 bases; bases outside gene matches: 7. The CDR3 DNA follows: TGTGCCAGCAGGACGGACAGGCCCCGCTACACCTTC. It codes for CASRTDRPRYTF.

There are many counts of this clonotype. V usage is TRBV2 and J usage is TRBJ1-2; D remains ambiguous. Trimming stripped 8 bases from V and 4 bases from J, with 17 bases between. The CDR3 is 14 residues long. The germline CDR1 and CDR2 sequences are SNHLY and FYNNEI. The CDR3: CASSTENVGYGYTF. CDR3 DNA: TGTGCCAGCTCCACAGAGAACGTGGGCTATGGCTACACCTTC.

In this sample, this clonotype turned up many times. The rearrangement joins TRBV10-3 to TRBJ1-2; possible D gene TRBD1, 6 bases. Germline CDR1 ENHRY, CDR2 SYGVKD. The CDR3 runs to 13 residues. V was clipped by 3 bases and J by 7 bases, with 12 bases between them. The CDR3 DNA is TGTGCCATCAGTGAAAGGACAGACTTTGGCTACACCTTC. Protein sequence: CAISERTDFGYTF.

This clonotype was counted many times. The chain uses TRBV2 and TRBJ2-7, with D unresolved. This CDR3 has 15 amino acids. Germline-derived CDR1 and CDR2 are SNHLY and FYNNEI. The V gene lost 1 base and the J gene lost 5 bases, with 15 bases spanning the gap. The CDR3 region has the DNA TGTGCCAGCAGTGAAGGTGCCTCCAAAACCCACGAGCAGTACTTC. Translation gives CASSEGASKTHEQYF. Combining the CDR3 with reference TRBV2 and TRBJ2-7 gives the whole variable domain EPEVTQTPSHQVTQMGQEVILRCVPISNHLYFYWYRQILGQKVEFLVSFYNNEISEKSEIFDDQFSVERPDGSNFTLKIRSTKLEDSAMYFCASSEGASKTHEQYFGPGTRLTVT.

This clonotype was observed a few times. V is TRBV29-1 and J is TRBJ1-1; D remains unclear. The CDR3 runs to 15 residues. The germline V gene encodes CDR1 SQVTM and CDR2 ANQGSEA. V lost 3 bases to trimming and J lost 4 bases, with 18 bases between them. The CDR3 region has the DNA TGCAGCGTTGACGGAGGCTACCTTTCGAGCACTGAAGCTTTCTTT. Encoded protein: CSVDGGYLSSTEAFF.

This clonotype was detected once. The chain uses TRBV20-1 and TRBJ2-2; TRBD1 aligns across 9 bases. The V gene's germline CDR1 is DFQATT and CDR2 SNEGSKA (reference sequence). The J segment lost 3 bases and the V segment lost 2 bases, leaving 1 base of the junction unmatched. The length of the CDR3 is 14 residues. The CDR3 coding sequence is TGCAGTGCTAGACGGACAGGGGACACCGGGGAGCTGTTTTTT. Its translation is CSARRTGDTGELFF.

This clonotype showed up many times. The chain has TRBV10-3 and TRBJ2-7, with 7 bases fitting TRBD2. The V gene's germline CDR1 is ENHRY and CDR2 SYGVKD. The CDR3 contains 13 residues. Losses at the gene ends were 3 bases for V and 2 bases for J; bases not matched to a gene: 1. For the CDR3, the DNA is TGTGCCATCAGTGAAAGCGGGACCTACGAGCAGTACTTC. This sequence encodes CAISESGTYEQYF.

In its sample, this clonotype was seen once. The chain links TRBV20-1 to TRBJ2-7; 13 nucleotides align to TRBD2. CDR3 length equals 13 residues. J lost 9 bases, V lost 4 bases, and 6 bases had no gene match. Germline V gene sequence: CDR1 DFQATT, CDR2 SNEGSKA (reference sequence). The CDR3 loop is CSANGLAGELQYF. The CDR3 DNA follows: TGCAGTGCTAATGGACTAGCGGGAGAATTGCAGTACTTC.

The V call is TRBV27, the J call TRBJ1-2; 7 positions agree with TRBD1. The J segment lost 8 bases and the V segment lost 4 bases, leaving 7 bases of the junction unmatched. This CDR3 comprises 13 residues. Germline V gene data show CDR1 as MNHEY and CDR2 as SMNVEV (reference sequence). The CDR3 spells CASSSRQGQGYTF. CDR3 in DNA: TGTGCCAGCAGTTCGAGACAGGGACAAGGCTACACCTTC.

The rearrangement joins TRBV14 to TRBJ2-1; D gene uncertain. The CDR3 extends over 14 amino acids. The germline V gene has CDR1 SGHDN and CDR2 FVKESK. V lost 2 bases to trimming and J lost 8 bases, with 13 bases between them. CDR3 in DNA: TGTGCCAGCAGCCAACGCGTCCTAAGCGATGAGCAGTTCTTC. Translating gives CASSQRVLSDEQFF.

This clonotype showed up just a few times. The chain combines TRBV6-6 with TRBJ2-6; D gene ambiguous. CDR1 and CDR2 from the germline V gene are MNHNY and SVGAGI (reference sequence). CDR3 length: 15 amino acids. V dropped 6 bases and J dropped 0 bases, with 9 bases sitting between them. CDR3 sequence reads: CASSHLDSGANVLTF. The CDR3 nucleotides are TGTGCCAGCAGCCATCTTGACTCTGGGGCCAACGTCCTGACTTTC.

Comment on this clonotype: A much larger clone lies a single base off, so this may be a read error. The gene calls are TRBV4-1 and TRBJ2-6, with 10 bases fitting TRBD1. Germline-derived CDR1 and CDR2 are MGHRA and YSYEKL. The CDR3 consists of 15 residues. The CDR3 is CASSGTGAGANDLTF. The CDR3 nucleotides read TGCGCCAGCAGCGGGACAGGGGCTGGGGCCAACGACCTGACTTTC.

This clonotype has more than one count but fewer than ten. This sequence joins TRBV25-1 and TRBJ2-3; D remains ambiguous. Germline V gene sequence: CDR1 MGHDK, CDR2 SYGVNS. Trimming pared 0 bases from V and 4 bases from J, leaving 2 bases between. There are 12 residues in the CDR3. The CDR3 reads CASSEYADTQYF. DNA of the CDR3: TGTGCCAGCAGTGAATATGCAGATACGCAGTATTTT.

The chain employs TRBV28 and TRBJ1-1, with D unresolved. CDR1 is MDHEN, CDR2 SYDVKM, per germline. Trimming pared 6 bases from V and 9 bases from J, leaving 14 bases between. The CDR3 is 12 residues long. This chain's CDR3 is CASRSDEYKAFF. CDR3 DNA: TGTGCCAGCAGGTCCGATGAATACAAAGCTTTCTTT.

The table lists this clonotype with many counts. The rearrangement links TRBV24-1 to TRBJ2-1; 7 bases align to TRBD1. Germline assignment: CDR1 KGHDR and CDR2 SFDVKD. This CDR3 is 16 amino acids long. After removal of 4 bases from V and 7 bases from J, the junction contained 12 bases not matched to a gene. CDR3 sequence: CATSEGTEASINEQFF. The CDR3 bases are TGTGCCACCAGTGAAGGGACAGAGGCATCCATTAATGAGCAGTTCTTC.

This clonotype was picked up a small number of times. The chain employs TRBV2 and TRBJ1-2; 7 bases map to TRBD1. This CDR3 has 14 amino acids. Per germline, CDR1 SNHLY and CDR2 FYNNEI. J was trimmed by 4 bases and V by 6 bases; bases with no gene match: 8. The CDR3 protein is CASSWTGQGYGYTF. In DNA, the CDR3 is TGTGCCAGCAGCTGGACAGGTCAAGGCTATGGCTACACCTTC.

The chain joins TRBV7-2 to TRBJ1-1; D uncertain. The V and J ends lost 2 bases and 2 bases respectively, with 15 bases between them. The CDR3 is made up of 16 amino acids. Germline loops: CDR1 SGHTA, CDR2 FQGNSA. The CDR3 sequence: CASSLLVAGSNTEAFF. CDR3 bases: TGTGCCAGCAGCTTACTGGTGGCGGGGTCTAACACTGAAGCTTTCTTT. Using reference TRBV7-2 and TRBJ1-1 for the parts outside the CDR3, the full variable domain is GAGVSQSPSNKVTEKGKDVELRCDPISGHTALYWYRQSLGQGLEFLIYFQGNSAPDKSGLPSDRFSAERTGGSVSTLTIQRTQQEDSAVYLCASSLLVAGSNTEAFFGQGTRLTVV.